This TCR beta chain emerged from a study of T cell responses to AZD1222 COVID-19 vaccine. The study's findings and limits: Clonal diversity may have been underestimated in mostly white British donors.

Trimming removed 2 bases at V and 8 bases at J, with 15 bases between. The germline V gene encodes CDR1 MNHEY and CDR2 SMNVEV (reference sequence). This CDR3 comprises 14 residues. Comment on this clone: Its antigen remains unknown.

TCRdb's table, derived via immunoSEQ multiplex PCR, lists solely in-frame clones and lacks some. The data show tens of thousands of clones, approximately 90% seen once. The receptor was derived from an adult in good health. The chain has TRBV27 and TRBJ2-5; D remains ambiguous. The sample here was peripheral blood, taken on day 0 of AZD1222 vaccination. The CDR3 here is CASSLIGFERTQYF. The DNA for the CDR3 is TGTGCCAGCAGTTTAATAGGGTTCGAGCGAACCCAGTACTTC.